The rows below give T cell receptor beta chains drawn from one sample of a study of blood T cell repertoires in COVID-19. Assay: immunoSEQ multiplex PCR; the TCRdb copy retains only in-frame clones and omits some. The table shows around 470,000 clones, with 90% occurring only once. Input material: PBMCs or T cells enriched from blood (not recorded which). Source of these receptors: a man younger than 35 who had recovered from COVID-19. Each CDR3 is given with its conserved first and last residue. A D gene is named only where the DNA matches it firmly. Some rows have no size entry. The others give once, few or many, or a class for an expanded clone.

D	J	length	size	V	DNA	CDR3
TRBD1	TRBJ1-3	15	.	TRBV2	TGTGCCAGCGCCCAACAGGGGATGGCTGGAAACACCATATATTTT	CASAQQGMAGNTIYF
TRBD1	TRBJ2-7	15	.	TRBV5-1	TGCGCCAGCAGCCCCCGGCCGACAGGGGCCTACGAGCAGTACTTC	CASSPRPTGAYEQYF
TRBD1	TRBJ1-2	13	.	TRBV6-5	TGTGCCAGCAGTAGGGACAGGGAGGATGGCTACACCTTC	CASSRDREDGYTF
.	TRBJ2-2	14	.	TRBV6-5	TGTGCCAGCAGAGGTACCGGGATTGCCGGGGAGCTGTTTTTT	CASRGTGIAGELFF
.	TRBJ1-5	14	.	TRBV20-1	TGCAGTGCTAGTACAGGCAACCGCGGTCAGCCCCAGCATTTT	CSASTGNRGQPQHF
TRBD1	TRBJ2-1	14	.	TRBV5-4	TGTGCCAGCAGCTTAACAGGGGGGAAGGATGAGCAGTTCTTC	CASSLTGGKDEQFF
TRBD2	TRBJ2-7	17	.	TRBV4-2	TGTGCCAGCAGCCAAGATCGGCAGAGCGGGAGGGCCTATGAGCAGTACTTC	CASSQDRQSGRAYEQYF
.	TRBJ1-6	16	.	TRBV18	TGTGCCAGCTCACCAAATTCCCCAGGGGTCGATTCACCCCTCCACTTT	CASSPNSPGVDSPLHF
.	TRBJ2-1	15	.	TRBV28	TGTGCCAGCAGCAATGAGGCATTGGCATCCGATGAGCAGTTCTTC	CASSNEALASDEQFF
TRBD2	TRBJ2-3	18	.	TRBV12-5	TGTGCTAGTGGTTTGGTACTTGGGGCGGGAGCCGACACAGATACGCAGTATTTT	CASGLVLGAGADTDTQYF
TRBD1	TRBJ1-3	18	.	TRBV3-1/TRBV3-2	TGTGCCAGCAGCCCGGAGACAGGGGGCGGAAGGTCTGGAAACACCATATATTTT	CASSPETGGGRSGNTIYF
TRBD1	TRBJ1-2	14	.	TRBV5-1	TGCGCCAGCAGCACCGGACAGGGACCGTATGGCTACACCTTC	CASSTGQGPYGYTF
TRBD2	TRBJ2-2	15	.	TRBV3-1/TRBV3-2	TGTGCCAGCAGCCTCCTAGCGGGGGAGTCCGGGGAGCTGTTTTTT	CASSLLAGESGELFF
TRBD1	TRBJ1-2	15	.	TRBV6-1	TGTGCCAGCAGTGAAGCCCCAGGGGGTCGAAATGGCTACACCTTC	CASSEAPGGRNGYTF
TRBD1	TRBJ1-2	14	.	TRBV6-1	TGTGCCAGCAGTGAGGGGGCGACAGGGTATGGCTACACCTTC	CASSEGATGYGYTF
TRBD2	TRBJ2-2	17	once	TRBV11-2	TGTGCCAGCAGCCGCATCCCGGGACTAGCGATCACCGGGGAGCTGTTTTTT	CASSRIPGLAITGELFF
.	TRBJ1-2	14	.	TRBV6-2/TRBV6-3	TGTGCCAGCAGCCCCCCGGGAGGGACAAAGCGCTACACCTTC	CASSPPGGTKRYTF
.	TRBJ2-4	12	.	TRBV5-1	TGCGCCAGCAGCTGGGACTTTGGCATTCAGTACTTC	CASSWDFGIQYF
TRBD1	TRBJ2-7	16	.	TRBV4-1	TGCGCCAGCAGCCCATCCGGGACAGGGGGTTTCTACGAGCAGTACTTC	CASSPSGTGGFYEQYF
TRBD1	TRBJ1-1	14	.	TRBV2	TGTGCCGTAGGGGGACAGAGCATGAACACTGAAGCTTTCTTT	CAVGGQSMNTEAFF
TRBD1	TRBJ1-2	13	.	TRBV28	TGTGCCAGCAGGTGGACAGGGACCCCGGGCTACACCTTC	CASRWTGTPGYTF
TRBD1	TRBJ1-3	16	.	TRBV6-2/TRBV6-3	TGTGCCAGCAGTTACGCGGTCCGGGACAGGGCGGACACCATATATTTT	CASSYAVRDRADTIYF
.	TRBJ2-7	12	.	TRBV10-1	TGCGCCAGCAGTGCGAGCTCCGACGAGCAGTACTTC	CASSASSDEQYF
.	TRBJ2-3	15	.	TRBV3-1/TRBV3-2	TGTGCCAGCAGCCAAGATGCTAGCCGCACAGATACGCAGTATTTT	CASSQDASRTDTQYF
.	TRBJ1-6	13	.	TRBV4-1	TGCGCCAGCAGCCAAGCTCCTCTCCGGGGCCTCCACTTT	CASSQAPLRGLHF
.	TRBJ1-1	14	.	TRBV11-2	TGTGCCAGCAGCTTAGCGTGGAGGAGCACTGAAGCTTTCTTT	CASSLAWRSTEAFF
TRBD1	TRBJ1-5	14	.	TRBV2	TGTGCCAGCAGTGCCGGGACAGGGAATCAGCCCCAGCATTTT	CASSAGTGNQPQHF
.	TRBJ2-7	16	.	TRBV5-1	TGCGCCAGCAGCCCACAGGCATCCTCCAGCTCCTACGAGCAGTACTTC	CASSPQASSSSYEQYF
.	TRBJ1-1	15	.	TRBV5-5	TGTGCCAGCAGCCCCGCAGGGTTCAGGGACACTGAAGCTTTCTTT	CASSPAGFRDTEAFF
.	TRBJ1-2	14	.	TRBV6-5	TGTGCCAGCAAGCCGACCGGGGTTAACTATGGCTACACCTTC	CASKPTGVNYGYTF
.	TRBJ1-4	15	.	TRBV2	TGTGCCAGCAGTGAACAAGGAGTTGGTAATGAAAAACTGTTTTTT	CASSEQGVGNEKLFF
.	TRBJ1-6	16	.	TRBV5-1	TGCGCCAGCTCCAGCGGAGGGCAAAGGAATAATTCACCCCTCCACTTT	CASSSGGQRNNSPLHF
TRBD1	TRBJ2-7	14	.	TRBV27	TGTGCCAGCACGGGACAGGGGCCCTCCTACGAGCAGTACTTC	CASTGQGPSYEQYF
.	TRBJ2-1	11	.	TRBV30	TGTGCCTGGGGTTCGGACAATGAGCAGTTCTTC	CAWGSDNEQFF
TRBD1	TRBJ1-2	14	.	TRBV6-5	TGTGCCAGCAGAGAGGTGGGACAGGGGGATGGCTACACCTTC	CASREVGQGDGYTF
.	TRBJ1-5	13	.	TRBV3-1/TRBV3-2	TGTGCCAGCAGCCAATCAGGGGACCAGCCCCAGCATTTT	CASSQSGDQPQHF
.	TRBJ1-5	15	.	TRBV28	TGTGCCAGCAAATCTCCGGGGGTCCCAAATCAGCCCCAGCATTTT	CASKSPGVPNQPQHF
.	TRBJ1-3	13	once	TRBV5-1	TGCGCCAGCAGCTTGGCTGACAGAAACACCATATATTTT	CASSLADRNTIYF
TRBD1	TRBJ1-5	14	.	TRBV6-5	TGTGCCAGCAGGACCGACAGGGCCGGTCAGCCCCAGCATTTT	CASRTDRAGQPQHF
TRBD2	TRBJ2-5	16	once	TRBV28	TGTGCCAGCAGTTTGGGGCTAGCGGGAGGTCAGGAGACCCAGTACTTC	CASSLGLAGGQETQYF
.	TRBJ1-5	14	.	TRBV3-1/TRBV3-2	TGTGCCAGCAGCCAAGGACTACGAGATCAGCCCCAGCATTTT	CASSQGLRDQPQHF
.	TRBJ1-1	13	once	TRBV7-3	TGTGCCAGCAGCTTGGACTGGGGCACTGAAGCTTTCTTT	CASSLDWGTEAFF